This TCR beta chain was recorded in a study of spatial heterogeneity in lung cancer. TCRdb used MiXCR to reprocess the 5' RACE reads, holding one entry per CDR3 protein. The sample contains about 35,000 distinct CDR3 sequences, roughly 3% of which appear only once. As to time point: sample taken at primary tumor resection. This clonotype appeared a few times. V dropped 9 bases and J dropped 6 bases, with 15 bases sitting between them. Looked up from germline, CDR1 is LNHDA and CDR2 is SQIVND (reference sequence). The length of the CDR3 is 13 residues. The sequencing used normal lung tissue next to the tumor, collected at surgery. This TCR came from a male donor with early-stage non-small cell lung cancer. This chain links TRBV19 with TRBJ1-5; D not certain. CDR3 region: CASGGGIGQPQHF. In DNA, the CDR3 is TGTGCCAGCGGAGGAGGAATAGGTCAGCCCCAGCATTTT.